The 27 T cell receptor beta chains below come from one sample, sequenced in a study of CD8+CD57+ T cells in acquired aplastic anemia. Patients selected for sequencing had displayed CD8+CD57+ cell expansion by flow cytometry. Both TCR beta VDJ combination and CDR3 sequence profiling were carried out. Genomic DNA was the template for this profiling. A single record per CDR3 protein comes from TCRdb applying MiXCR to the reads. The sample carries around 200,000 distinct CDR3 sequences, less than 50% recorded once. Material for sequencing was sorted CD4+, CD8+, or CD8+CD57+ T cells (not recorded which) from PBMCs. The receptor source for this set is a human donor with aplastic anemia.

This clonotype showed up just once. One end of the junction is discordant with germline, which a read error may explain. The V gene is TRBV20-1, the J gene TRBJ2-7; unclear D gene. The length of the CDR3 is 13 residues. From germline, CDR1 is DFQATT and CDR2 SNEGSKA (reference sequence). The chain's CDR3 is CSARVYSSHEQYF. CDR3 nucleotides: TGCAGTGCTAGAGTTTACAGCTCCCACGAGCAGTACTTC.

V gene TRBV24-1 combines with J gene TRBJ1-2; the D gene is possibly TRBD1 (6 bases). Germline V gene sequence: CDR1 KGHDR, CDR2 SFDVKD. The V end lost 4 bases, the J end lost 4 bases, and 15 bases lay between the germline ends. There are 15 residues in the CDR3. This CDR3 reads CATSEGGGQIYGYTF. The CDR3 DNA reads TGTGCCACCAGTGAGGGGGGAGGACAGATCTATGGCTACACCTTC.

This clonotype was observed once. At one of its ends the junction is not consistent with the germline gene, which may arise from a read error. V gene TRBV29-1 combines with J gene TRBJ1-1; TRBD1 aligns across 8 bases. The CDR3 loop spans 15 amino acids. Germline CDR1 is SQVTM and CDR2 is ANQGSEA. CDR3 in DNA: TGCAGCGTCTCTACGACAGGGGCCCTGAACGCTGAAGCTTTCTTT. Amino acid sequence: CSVSTTGALNAEAFF. Full variable domain (missing parts from reference TRBV29-1 and TRBJ1-1): SAVISQKPSRDICQRGTSLTIQCQVDSQVTMMFWYRQQPGQSLTLIATANQGSEATYESGFVIDKFPISRPNLTFSTLTVSNMSPEDSSIYLCSVSTTGALNAEAFFGQGTRLTVV.

This clonotype was seen many times. The J gene is TRBJ1-6, the V gene TRBV12-5, with a weak D call TRBD1 (6 bases). The CDR3 is made up of 16 amino acids. CDR1 is LGHNT, CDR2 FRNRAP, per germline. V dropped 3 bases and J dropped 7 bases, with 16 bases sitting between them. DNA of the CDR3: TGTGCTAGTGGTTTTCACCCACAGGGTATGAATTCACCCCTCCACTTT. Protein sequence: CASGFHPQGMNSPLHF.

The chain has TRBV5-1 and TRBJ1-2; 7 nucleotides agree with TRBD1. Germline CDR1 SGHRS, CDR2 YFSETQ. The CDR3 runs to 14 residues. V shed 4 bases, J shed 2 bases, and the junction held 5 bases outside the gene matches. CDR3 nucleotides: TGCGCCAGCAGCAGGGAGGGACAGAACTATGGCTACACCTTC. Its translation is CASSREGQNYGYTF.

This chain joins TRBV4-1 and TRBJ1-6; 10 bases align to TRBD1. CDR3 length equals 17 residues. CDR1 and CDR2 (germline): MGHRA, YSYEKL. With 0 bases clipped from V and 4 bases from J, the junction kept 3 bases outside the gene matches. The CDR3 here is CASSQEGTGDYNSPLHF. CDR3 nucleotides: TGCGCCAGCAGCCAAGAAGGGACAGGGGATTATAATTCACCCCTCCACTTT.

This clonotype was picked up many times. The V and J genes are TRBV12-3 or TRBV12-4 and TRBJ2-2; 8 bases match TRBD2. The CDR3 is 12 residues long. V shed 11 bases and J 6 bases; nucleotides not matched to a gene: 5. The chain's CDR3 is CAGGGRSGELFF. The CDR3 bases are TGTGCCGGGGGCGGGAGGTCCGGGGAGCTGTTTTTT.

The chain couples TRBV7-6 to TRBJ1-4; D uncertain. With 5 bases removed from V and 8 bases from J, the gap between germline ends came to 15 bases. CDR3 length equals 14 residues. CDR1 is SGHVS and CDR2 is FNYEAQ in the germline V gene. The CDR3 loop is CASSLERAGEKLFF. In DNA form, the CDR3 reads TGTGCCAGCAGCCTAGAACGGGCGGGGGAAAAACTGTTTTTT.

This clonotype was detected many times. The J gene is TRBJ2-7, the V gene TRBV3-1; D is unresolved. The CDR3 is 13 residues long. Germline CDR1 reads LGHDT; CDR2 reads YNNKEL (reference sequence). V dropped 0 bases and J dropped 4 bases, with 7 bases sitting between them. For the CDR3, the DNA is TGTGCCAGCAGCCAAGAGAACGGTTACGAGCAGTACTTC. As protein: CASSQENGYEQYF.

The chain joins TRBV4-1 to TRBJ1-1, with D hard to call. Germline CDR1 MGHRA, CDR2 YSYEKL. Trimming took off 1 base at V and 5 bases at J, with 8 bases between the two ends. The CDR3 runs to 13 residues. For the CDR3, the DNA is TGCGCCAGCAGCCAAGGCGGCAGGACTGAAGCTTTCTTT. It translates to CASSQGGRTEAFF.

The chain is built from TRBV25-1 and TRBJ2-7; no firm D call. Trimming pared 1 base from V and 0 bases from J, leaving 10 bases between. CDR3 length equals 15 residues. The germline V gene encodes CDR1 MGHDK and CDR2 SYGVNS. DNA of the CDR3: TGTGCCAGCAGTGAATTGAGAGAGGCCTCCTACGAGCAGTACTTC. Translation: CASSELREASYEQYF.

J is TRBJ2-1 and V is TRBV9; the match to TRBD2 covers 11 bases. Trimming cost V 0 bases and J 6 bases; bases outside gene matches: 2. CDR3 length: 15 amino acids. Per germline, CDR1 SGDLS and CDR2 YYNGEE. Written as DNA, the CDR3 is TGTGCCAGCAGCGTAGTTACTAGCGGGAGCAATGAGCAGTTCTTC. Its protein product is CASSVVTSGSNEQFF. The whole variable domain, filled in from reference TRBV9 and TRBJ2-1, reads DSGVTQTPKHLITATGQRVTLRCSPRSGDLSVYWYQQSLDQGLQFLIQYYNGEERAKGNILERFSAQQFPDLHSELNLSSLELGDSALYFCASSVVTSGSNEQFFGPGTRLTVL.

The rearrangement joins TRBV12-3 or TRBV12-4 to TRBJ1-5; D remains unclear. The V and J ends lost 3 bases and 7 bases respectively, with 13 bases between them. The CDR3 consists of 14 residues. The CDR3, as DNA: TGTGCCAGCAGTTTTGCCAACCTCGGGCAGCCCCAGCATTTT. This encodes CASSFANLGQPQHF.

Of note for this clonotype: Since a much larger clone is just one base distant, this may be a read error. The J gene is TRBJ2-5, the V gene TRBV6-1, with 7 positions matching TRBD1. This CDR3 spans 15 amino acids. CDR1 is MNHNS and CDR2 is SASEGT in the germline V gene. This chain's CDR3 is CASTPGQRIQETRYF. CDR3 nucleotides: TGTGCCAGCACCCCGGGACAGCGAATTCAAGAGACCCGGTACTTC.

The chain joins TRBV15 to TRBJ2-7, with a possible D match to TRBD1 (7 bases). Per germline, CDR1 LNHNV and CDR2 YYDKDF (reference sequence). The CDR3 runs to 14 residues. V gave up 1 base and J gave up 3 bases, with 10 bases separating them. The CDR3 sequence is CATSRGQGGYEQYF. The CDR3 DNA follows: TGTGCCACCAGCAGAGGACAGGGAGGCTACGAGCAGTACTTC.

On this clonotype itself: Just one base apart from a much larger clone, this may be a read error. The CDR3, as DNA: TGTGCCAGCAGGGGGGGCCTGTCAGGTACGCAGTATTTT. As protein: CASRGGLSGTQYF. The chain is built from TRBV12-3 or TRBV12-4 and TRBJ2-3; D might be TRBD1 or TRBD2, each matching 6 bases. V was trimmed by 6 bases and J by 8 bases, leaving 15 bases between them. The CDR3 contains 13 residues.

The CDR3 nucleotides are TGTGCCAGCAGCCCTAGACAGGGTGTGCACTATGGCTACACCTTC. The encoded protein is CASSPRQGVHYGYTF. The genes are TRBV9 and TRBJ1-2; 7 positions match TRBD1. Trimming took 4 bases from V and 3 from J; bases not matched to a gene: 9. The CDR3 has 15 amino acids. Per the germline V gene, CDR1 is SGDLS and CDR2 is YYNGEE. The whole variable domain, filled in from reference TRBV9 and TRBJ1-2, reads DSGVTQTPKHLITATGQRVTLRCSPRSGDLSVYWYQQSLDQGLQFLIQYYNGEERAKGNILERFSAQQFPDLHSELNLSSLELGDSALYFCASSPRQGVHYGYTFGSGTRLTVV.

V and J are TRBV7-8 and TRBJ2-1, with TRBD2 matching 13 bases. The junction had 7 bases not matched to a gene; V was cut back by 5 bases and J by 6 bases. Per germline, CDR1 SGHVS and CDR2 FQNEAQ. This CDR3 is 16 amino acids long. The CDR3 region is CASSPRGTSGINEQFF. The CDR3 DNA is TGTGCCAGCAGCCCCCGTGGGACTAGCGGGATCAATGAGCAGTTCTTC. The whole variable domain, filled in from reference TRBV7-8 and TRBJ2-1, reads GAGVSQSPRYKVAKRGQDVALRCDPISGHVSLFWYQQALGQGPEFLTYFQNEAQLDKSGLPSDRFFAERPEGSVSTLKIQRTQQEDSAVYLCASSPRGTSGINEQFFGPGTRLTVL.

This clonotype was detected ten times or more. This chain connects TRBV7-9 to TRBJ1-6; 8 bases agree with TRBD1. The CDR3 length is 15 residues. V shed 11 bases, J shed 7 bases, and the junction held 13 bases outside the gene matches. CDR1 is SEHNR and CDR2 is FQNEAQ in the germline V gene (reference sequence). The CDR3 is CAQVYAGQVNSPLHF. DNA for the CDR3: TGTGCCCAAGTTTATGCGGGACAGGTGAATTCACCCCTCCACTTT.

This rearrangement joins TRBV30 to TRBJ1-5; D unclear. Between the trimmed V and J ends, which lost 3 bases and 4 bases, there was a span of 10 bases. The V gene's germline CDR1 is GTSNPN and CDR2 SVGIG (reference sequence). The CDR3 sequence is 13 residues long. This chain's CDR3 is CAWRGEENQPQHF. The DNA of the CDR3 is TGTGCCTGGAGGGGAGAGGAGAATCAGCCCCAGCATTTT.

The CDR3 DNA reads TGTGCCAGCAGCTACGGAGGGCAGGGGGCGGAGAAACTGTTTTTT. The encoded protein is CASSYGGQGAEKLFF. The chain has TRBV7-6 and TRBJ1-4; 8 nucleotides match TRBD1. The V gene end was trimmed by 4 bases and the J gene end by 11 bases; junction bases not matched to a gene: 12. Germline loops: CDR1 SGHVS, CDR2 FNYEAQ. The CDR3 runs 15 residues.

This clonotype was counted a single time. The J gene is TRBJ2-7, the V gene TRBV5-1; 7 bases fit TRBD2. V lost 4 bases, J lost 6 bases, and 7 bases stayed unmatched. The CDR3 contains 13 residues. Germline CDR1 SGHRS, CDR2 YFSETQ. The CDR3 DNA sequence: TGCGCCAGCAGCACCCCTAGCGGAACCGAGCAGTACTTC. Its protein is CASSTPSGTEQYF.

V and J are TRBV2 and TRBJ2-2; D assignment may be TRBD1 or TRBD2 (5 bases each). With 5 bases removed from V and 2 bases from J, the gap between germline ends came to 18 bases. The V gene's germline CDR1 is SNHLY and CDR2 FYNNEI. The CDR3 length is 17 residues. CDR3 nucleotides: TGTGCCAGCAGTACCGGGACCACCCGTACAAACACCGGGGAGCTGTTTTTT. This gives the protein CASSTGTTRTNTGELFF.

In its sample, this clonotype was seen a few times. A much more abundant neighbour one base away suggests this may be a read error. The chain employs TRBV5-8 and TRBJ2-7; D remains ambiguous. The V and J ends lost 3 bases and 2 bases respectively, with 12 bases between them. There are 14 residues in the CDR3. Germline CDR1 SGHTS, CDR2 YDEGEE. This CDR3 reads CASSSGRPTYEQYF. The CDR3 DNA follows: TGTGCCAGCAGCTCTGGCAGGCCCACCTACGAGCAGTACTTC.

This clonotype was recorded at least ten times. The chain uses TRBV20-1 and TRBJ2-3; weak D call: TRBD2 (6 bases). Germline V gene sequence: CDR1 DFQATT, CDR2 SNEGSKA (reference sequence). This CDR3 comprises 14 residues. V gave up 6 bases and J gave up 6 bases, with 19 bases separating them. In DNA, the CDR3 is TGCAGTGCGAGCCGGGACTCCCCAAGGGATACGCAGTATTTT. Translation: CSASRDSPRDTQYF.

This clonotype was seen a single time. This rearrangement joins TRBV4-2 to TRBJ1-4, with D hard to call. Germline lookup yields CDR1 LGHNA and CDR2 YNFKEQ. Trimming removed 2 bases at V and 1 base at J, with 17 bases between. The CDR3 spans 18 residues. The CDR3 is CASSQSQGRFLTNEKLFF. The CDR3, as DNA: TGTGCCAGCAGCCAATCCCAAGGGAGGTTTTTAACTAATGAAAAACTGTTTTTT.

In this sample, this clonotype turned up many times. The CDR3 DNA follows: TGTGCCAGCAGCTTAGCGGTGGCTGGCTACACCTTC. Protein product: CASSLAVAGYTF. This chain uses TRBV7-9 with TRBJ1-2; D not resolved. The CDR3 spans 12 residues. From germline, CDR1 is SEHNR and CDR2 FQNEAQ (reference sequence). V lost 0 bases and J 7 bases, leaving 6 bases between the germline ends.